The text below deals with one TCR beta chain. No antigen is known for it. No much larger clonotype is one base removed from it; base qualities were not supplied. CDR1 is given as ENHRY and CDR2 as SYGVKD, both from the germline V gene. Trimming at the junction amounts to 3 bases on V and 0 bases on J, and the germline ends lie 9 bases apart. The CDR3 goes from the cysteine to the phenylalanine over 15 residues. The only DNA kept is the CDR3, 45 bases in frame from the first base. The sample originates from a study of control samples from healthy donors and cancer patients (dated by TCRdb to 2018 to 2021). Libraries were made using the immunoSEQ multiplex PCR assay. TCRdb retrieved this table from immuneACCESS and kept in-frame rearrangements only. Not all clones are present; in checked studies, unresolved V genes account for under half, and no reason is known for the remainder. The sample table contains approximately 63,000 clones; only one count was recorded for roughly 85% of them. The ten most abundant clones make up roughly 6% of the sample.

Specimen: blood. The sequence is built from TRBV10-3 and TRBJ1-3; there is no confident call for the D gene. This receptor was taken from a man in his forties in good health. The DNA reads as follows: TGTGCCATCAGTGATTTCCCCTCCTCTGGAAACACCATATATTTT. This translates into CAISDFPSSGNTIYF.